This record concerns one T cell receptor (beta chain) sequence. TCRdb's table, derived via immunoSEQ multiplex PCR, lists solely in-frame clones and lacks some. The table lists roughly 140,000 clones, around 90% of them singletons, with about 4.6% in the top ten. V was clipped by 6 bases and J by 1 base, with 9 bases between them. Germline CDR1 reads SGHTA; CDR2 reads FQGNSA. This CDR3 region has 14 residues. These data are taken from a study of T cell responses to AZD1222 COVID-19 vaccine. The sequences come from peripheral blood, collected on day 0 of AZD1222 vaccination. This TCR derives from an adult in good health. The chain combines TRBV7-2 with TRBJ2-2, with a possible D match to TRBD2 (6 bases). This CDR3 is CASRGTLNTGELFF. Here the CDR3 DNA reads TGTGCCAGCAGGGGGACTCTGAACACCGGGGAGCTGTTTTTT. Complete variable domain (other parts from reference TRBV7-2 and TRBJ2-2): GAGVSQSPSNKVTEKGKDVELRCDPISGHTALYWYRQSLGQGLEFLIYFQGNSAPDKSGLPSDRFSAERTGGSVSTLTIQRTQQEDSAVYLCASRGTLNTGELFFGEGSRLTVL.